These T cell receptor beta chains were read from a single sample in a study of post-analysis software for immune sequencing data. TCRdb processed the PCR reads anew with MiXCR; each CDR3 protein has one entry. The sample lists roughly 800,000 distinct CDR3 sequences; approximately 57% were seen once. Material: blood. These receptors came from a girl aged 5 to 17 with multiple sclerosis. Both conserved end residues are part of each CDR3. Fields, in order: J gene, V gene, D gene, clone size, CDR3 protein, CDR3 DNA. D genes are given only for firm matches. Clone size is shown for a subset of rows, as once, few, many or a class of expanded clone.

TRBJ2-3,TRBV5-1,.,.,CASSLDRITDTQYF,TGCGCCAGCAGCTTGGACCGAATCACAGATACGCAGTATTTT
TRBJ1-5,TRBV4-1,.,few,CASSQVFGGFNNQPQHF,TGCGCCAGCAGCCAAGTTTTTGGAGGCTTTAACAATCAGCCCCAGCATTTT
TRBJ2-7,TRBV7-2,TRBD1,.,CASSPDRGLAYEQYF,TGTGCCAGCAGCCCGGACAGGGGGTTAGCGTACGAGCAGTACTTC
TRBJ1-2,TRBV4-1,TRBD1,.,CASSQVGTAPGYTF,TGCGCCAGCAGCCAAGTCGGGACAGCCCCAGGCTACACCTTC
TRBJ1-2,TRBV7-2,.,few,CASSLGLPGVNYGYTF,TGTGCCAGCAGCTTAGGCTTGCCGGGGGTTAACTATGGCTACACCTTC
TRBJ2-7,TRBV12-3/TRBV12-4,.,many,CASSPTVSTYEQYF,TGTGCCAGCAGTCCGACAGTTTCTACCTACGAGCAGTACTTC
TRBJ2-3,TRBV9,.,.,CASSVRDTQYF,TGTGCCAGCAGCGTGAGGGATACGCAGTATTTT
TRBJ2-2,TRBV15,.,.,CATSRGGPYTGELFF,TGTGCCACCAGCAGAGGAGGACCCTACACCGGGGAGCTGTTTTTT
TRBJ1-1,TRBV19,.,few,CASSTTVNTEAFF,TGTGCCAGTAGTACGACGGTGAACACTGAAGCTTTCTTT
TRBJ2-7,TRBV9,TRBD2,few,CASSEGTSSYEQYF,TGTGCCAGCAGCGAAGGGACTAGCTCCTACGAGCAGTACTTC
TRBJ1-1,TRBV12-3/TRBV12-4,.,.,CASSSAPMMNTEAFF,TGTGCCAGCAGTTCGGCCCCAATGATGAACACTGAAGCTTTCTTT
TRBJ2-1,TRBV20-1,.,.,CSARGRYNEQFF,TGCAGTGCTAGGGGCAGGTACAATGAGCAGTTCTTC
TRBJ2-1,TRBV5-1,.,.,CASSLAVGRGNEQFF,TGCGCCAGCAGCTTGGCGGTGGGCAGAGGCAATGAGCAGTTCTTC
TRBJ2-6,TRBV12-3/TRBV12-4,TRBD1,.,CASIQTQGQKPGANVLTF,TGTGCCAGCATCCAAACACAGGGGCAAAAACCCGGGGCCAACGTCCTGACTTTC
TRBJ2-5,TRBV11-3,TRBD2,.,CASSPGRADQETQYF,TGTGCCAGCAGCCCGGGGAGGGCGGACCAAGAGACCCAGTACTTC
TRBJ1-4,TRBV29-1,TRBD1,.,CSSRVGQGANEKLFF,TGCAGCTCGCGCGTCGGACAGGGGGCTAATGAAAAACTGTTTTTT
TRBJ1-1,TRBV25-1,TRBD1,.,CASSGILDRGGTEAFF,TGTGCCAGCAGTGGAATCCTGGACAGGGGGGGCACTGAAGCTTTCTTT
TRBJ2-7,TRBV14,.,.,CASRGDRTYEQYF,TGTGCCAGCAGGGGGGACCGGACCTACGAGCAGTACTTC
TRBJ2-7,TRBV12-3/TRBV12-4,.,.,CASSLLVDYEQYF,TGTGCCAGCAGTTTACTTGTGGACTACGAGCAGTACTTC
TRBJ2-1,TRBV29-1,TRBD1,few,CSVPGQYYNEQFF,TGCAGCGTCCCGGGACAGTACTACAATGAGCAGTTCTTC
TRBJ2-7,TRBV29-1,.,.,CSVRQLGGYEQYF,TGCAGCGTTCGTCAGCTAGGGGGCTACGAGCAGTACTTC
TRBJ2-1,TRBV7-6,TRBD2,.,CASSPGLAGSNEQFF,TGTGCCAGCAGCCCGGGACTAGCGGGGAGTAATGAGCAGTTCTTC
TRBJ1-2,TRBV6-1,.,.,CASRRDSWSYGYTF,TGTGCCAGCAGACGGGATTCGTGGAGCTATGGCTACACCTTC
TRBJ2-7,TRBV20-1,TRBD1,few,CSATPGQRLYEQYF,TGCAGTGCCACCCCGGGACAGAGATTATACGAGCAGTACTTC
TRBJ2-5,TRBV20-1,TRBD2,many,CSASPLAGADQETQYF,TGCAGTGCTAGTCCACTAGCGGGGGCCGACCAAGAGACCCAGTACTTC
TRBJ2-1,TRBV4-1,TRBD2,.,CASSHLAGVGHNEQFF,TGCGCCAGCAGCCATTTAGCGGGCGTGGGGCACAATGAGCAGTTCTTC
TRBJ2-6,TRBV12-3/TRBV12-4,.,.,CASGRGGLASGANVLTF,TGTGCCAGCGGGCGGGGCGGACTCGCTTCTGGGGCCAACGTCCTGACTTTC
TRBJ1-2,TRBV28,.,few,CASSIIQGANYGYTF,TGTGCCAGCAGTATCATACAGGGCGCTAACTATGGCTACACCTTC
TRBJ2-7,TRBV7-2,TRBD1,.,CASSPGRQGHEQYF,TGTGCCAGCAGCCCAGGCCGACAGGGCCACGAGCAGTACTTC
TRBJ2-5,TRBV14,.,.,CASSPQSRETQYF,TGTGCCAGCAGTCCCCAGAGCAGAGAGACCCAGTACTTC